This entry features one T cell receptor beta chain sequence. The antigen remains undetermined. Researchers ran the PCR with 60 Vbeta and 13 Jbeta primers. Assay: immunoSEQ multiplex PCR; the TCRdb copy retains only in-frame clones and omits some. The table records approximately 190,000 clones, roughly 70% of them present only once. Germline V gene lookup returns CDR1 SEHNR and CDR2 FQNEAQ (reference sequence). The junction had 1 base not matched to a gene; V was cut back by 5 bases and J by 6 bases. The CDR3 covers 13 residues. The sample is drawn from a study of cytomegalovirus exposure and HLA in healthy donors. Regarding the study as a whole: It was approximately 160 TCR beta chains that were listed as cytomegalovirus-associated. Data from an earlier analysis indicated that most TCR beta V segments were productive either about 90% or about 30% of the time. There were reportedly fewer N-insertions in an Asian-associated ancestry cluster than the approximately 640-donor mean, in a later analysis. One variant, a missense change in DCLRE1C, was linked in a later analysis to TCR beta V- and J-gene trimming.

V usage is TRBV7-9 and J usage is TRBJ2-2, with 9 bases lining up with TRBD1. The receptor comes from a woman aged 25 to 45 in good health and CMV-seronegative. Sequenced: PBMCs. The DNA for the CDR3 is TGTGCCAGCAGCAGACAGGGGGCCGGGGAGCTGTTTTTT. It is translated as CASSRQGAGELFF.